Below are 2 T cell receptor beta chains sequenced from a single sample in a study of tissue T cells after allogeneic stem cell transplantation. Clones were read by immunoSEQ multiplex PCR, and TCRdb kept only the in-frame ones, dropping some. The data show over 1,500 clones, 45% to 50% seen once. Time point described: mouse harvest day 14 after allogeneic transplant. Tail vein injection delivered 10^7 T-cell-depleted bone marrow cells and 10^6 splenic CD5+ T cells. The sequencing sample was made of gut tissue. All receptors come from a female BALB/c mouse given C57BL/6 T cells with graft-versus-host disease after an allogeneic hematopoietic cell transplant.

About this clone: The listed genes are named as in mouse. The read ends 1 residue before the CDR3 terminus; that terminus is restored from the germline J gene. The chain links TRBV26 to TRBJ1-2; D gene ambiguous. Germline CDR1 reads KGHPV; CDR2 reads FQNQEV (reference sequence). Trimming cost V 2 bases and J 1 base, with 5 bases left between them. This CDR3 is 13 amino acids long. The CDR3 spells CASSLVGNSDYTF. The sequenced CDR3 bases are TGTGCCAGCAGTCTGGTGGGAAACTCCGACTACACC.

A word on this clone: All gene names here are mouse names. The read comes to an end 1 residue before the CDR3 does, leaving the germline J gene to fill in the end. The chain has TRBV4 and TRBJ2-2; no clear D. CDR1 and CDR2 (germline): LGHDT, YNNKQL (reference sequence). CDR3 size: 13 residues. With 4 bases removed from V and 6 bases from J, the gap between germline ends came to 9 bases. The CDR3 spells CASSLPPPGQLYF. The sequenced CDR3 bases are TGTGCCAGCAGCTTACCCCCGCCCGGGCAGCTCTAC.